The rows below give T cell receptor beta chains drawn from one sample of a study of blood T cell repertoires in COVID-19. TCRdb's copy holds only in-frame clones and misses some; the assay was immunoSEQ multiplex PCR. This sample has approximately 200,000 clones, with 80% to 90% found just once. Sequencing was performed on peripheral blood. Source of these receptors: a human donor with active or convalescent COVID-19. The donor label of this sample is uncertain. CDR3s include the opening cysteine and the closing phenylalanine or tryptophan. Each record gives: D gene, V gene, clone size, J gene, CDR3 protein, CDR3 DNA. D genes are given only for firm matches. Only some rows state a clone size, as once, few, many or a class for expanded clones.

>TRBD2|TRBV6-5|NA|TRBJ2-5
CASSYSLGGVQETQYF
TGTGCCAGCAGTTACTCTCTGGGGGGGGTCCAAGAGACCCAGTACTTC
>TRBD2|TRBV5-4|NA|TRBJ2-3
CASSVAGGPGTDTQYF
TGTGCCAGCAGCGTAGCGGGAGGGCCGGGGACAGATACGCAGTATTTT
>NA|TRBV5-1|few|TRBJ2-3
CASSTSVADTQYF
TGCGCCAGCAGTACCAGTGTCGCAGATACGCAGTATTTT
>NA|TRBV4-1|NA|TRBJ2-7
CASSQGPALAHDEQYF
TGCGCCAGCAGCCAAGGGCCTGCTCTAGCGCACGACGAGCAGTACTTC
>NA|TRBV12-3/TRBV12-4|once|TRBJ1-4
CASSFSEKLFF
TGTGCCAGCAGTTTTAGCGAAAAACTGTTTTTT
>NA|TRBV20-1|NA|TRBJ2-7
CSARGLYEQYF
TGCAGTGCTAGGGGACTCTACGAGCAGTACTTC
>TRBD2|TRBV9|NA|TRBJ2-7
CASSVGGLAPGGYEQYF
TGTGCCAGCAGCGTAGGGGGACTAGCACCGGGAGGGTACGAGCAGTACTTC
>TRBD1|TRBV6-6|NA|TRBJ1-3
CASSTGGHGSGNTIYF
TGTGCCAGCAGTACAGGGGGCCATGGGAGTGGAAACACCATATATTTT
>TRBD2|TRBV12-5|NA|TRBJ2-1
CASGTGLADYNEQFF
TGTGCTAGTGGTACGGGACTAGCGGACTACAATGAGCAGTTCTTC
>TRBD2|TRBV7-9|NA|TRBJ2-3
CASSLGSGGTDTQYF
TGTGCCAGCAGCTTAGGGAGCGGGGGAACAGATACGCAGTATTTT
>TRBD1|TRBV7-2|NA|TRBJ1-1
CASSADRVNTEAFF
TGTGCCAGCAGCGCCGACAGGGTGAACACTGAAGCTTTCTTT
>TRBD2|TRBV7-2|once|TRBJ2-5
CASSLELAGGRETQYF
TGTGCCAGCAGCTTAGAACTAGCGGGGGGAAGAGAGACCCAGTACTTC
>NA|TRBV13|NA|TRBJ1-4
CASSLGGAGVDEKLFF
TGTGCCAGCAGCTTAGGGGGGGCGGGAGTGGATGAAAAACTGTTTTTT
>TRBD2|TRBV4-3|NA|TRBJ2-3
CASSQEAGGGTDTQYF
TGCGCCAGCAGCCAGGAAGCGGGGGGGGGCACAGATACGCAGTATTTT
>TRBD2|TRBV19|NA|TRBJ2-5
CASSVQRGLAGGRETQYF
TGTGCCAGTAGTGTGCAACGCGGACTAGCGGGAGGTCGGGAGACCCAGTACTTC
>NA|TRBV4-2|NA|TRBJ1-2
CASSPGGDFYGYTF
TGTGCCAGCAGCCCTGGGGGCGATTTCTATGGCTACACCTTC
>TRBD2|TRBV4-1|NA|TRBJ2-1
CASSQTFGTTRPNEQFF
TGCGCCAGCAGCCAAACCTTCGGGACTACTCGACCCAATGAGCAGTTCTTC
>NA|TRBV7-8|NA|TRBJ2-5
CASSLISGGAETQYF
TGTGCCAGCAGCTTAATATCTGGAGGGGCAGAGACCCAGTACTTC
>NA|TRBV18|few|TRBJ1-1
CASSRDGNTEAFF
TGTGCCAGCTCCCGGGATGGAAACACTGAAGCTTTCTTT
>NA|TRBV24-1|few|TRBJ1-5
CATSLSNQPQHF
TGTGCCACCAGTTTGTCGAATCAGCCCCAGCATTTT
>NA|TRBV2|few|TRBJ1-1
CASTSLPRIATEAFF
TGTGCCAGCACCTCTCTCCCTAGAATAGCCACTGAAGCTTTCTTT
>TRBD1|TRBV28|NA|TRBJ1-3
CASSSPGQTPNTIYF
TGTGCCAGCAGTTCTCCGGGACAGACTCCCAACACCATATATTTT
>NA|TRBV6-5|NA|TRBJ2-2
CASNIQGNGELFF
TGTGCCAGCAACATACAGGGAAACGGGGAGCTGTTTTTT
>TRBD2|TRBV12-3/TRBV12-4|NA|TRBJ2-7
CASAAGGLWGQYF
TGTGCCAGCGCGGCGGGAGGGCTATGGGGGCAGTACTTC
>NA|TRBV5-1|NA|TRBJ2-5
CASSSGPEETQYF
TGCGCCAGCAGCTCCGGTCCTGAGGAGACCCAGTACTTC
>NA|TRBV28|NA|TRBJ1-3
CASSRQGGNTIYF
TGTGCCAGCAGCCGACAAGGAGGAAACACCATATATTTT
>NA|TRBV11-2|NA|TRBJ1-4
CASSLEGGKLFF
TGTGCCAGCAGCTTAGAGGGAGGAAAACTGTTTTTT
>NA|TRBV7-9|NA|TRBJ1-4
CASSLDGQGTEKLFF
TGTGCCAGCAGCTTAGATGGGCAGGGAACTGAAAAACTGTTTTTT
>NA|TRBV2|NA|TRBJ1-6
CARKQSTNSPLHF
TGTGCCAGAAAGCAAAGTACCAATTCACCCCTCCACTTT
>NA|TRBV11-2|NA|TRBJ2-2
CASSSVLNTGELFF
TGTGCCAGCAGCTCCGTTTTGAACACCGGGGAGCTGTTTTTT
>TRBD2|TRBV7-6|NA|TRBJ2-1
CASSFPTSGGAFLDEQFF
TGTGCCAGCAGCTTCCCGACTAGCGGGGGAGCATTCCTCGATGAGCAGTTCTTC